This TCR beta chain was identified during a study of blood T cells in healthy people across ages. Trimming cost V 1 base and J 0 bases; bases outside gene matches: 2. This CDR3 contains 17 residues. The germline gives CDR1 MDHEN, CDR2 SYDVKM. A second 7 to 11 cycle PCR used barcoded and J-beta primers. TCRdb re-called the 5' RACE reads through MiXCR, storing one row per CDR3 protein. The profile covers more than 550,000 distinct CDR3 sequences, with approximately 22% appearing a single time and 20% to 25% taken by the ten largest. This clonotype was picked up many times. The specimen was blood. The chain links TRBV28 to TRBJ2-2; 10 bases fit TRBD2. The clonotype was recovered from a man in his 70s in good health. CDR3 residues: CASSLLAGGPNTGELFF. The CDR3, as DNA: TGTGCCAGCAGTTTATTAGCGGGGGGCCCGAACACCGGGGAGCTGTTTTTT.